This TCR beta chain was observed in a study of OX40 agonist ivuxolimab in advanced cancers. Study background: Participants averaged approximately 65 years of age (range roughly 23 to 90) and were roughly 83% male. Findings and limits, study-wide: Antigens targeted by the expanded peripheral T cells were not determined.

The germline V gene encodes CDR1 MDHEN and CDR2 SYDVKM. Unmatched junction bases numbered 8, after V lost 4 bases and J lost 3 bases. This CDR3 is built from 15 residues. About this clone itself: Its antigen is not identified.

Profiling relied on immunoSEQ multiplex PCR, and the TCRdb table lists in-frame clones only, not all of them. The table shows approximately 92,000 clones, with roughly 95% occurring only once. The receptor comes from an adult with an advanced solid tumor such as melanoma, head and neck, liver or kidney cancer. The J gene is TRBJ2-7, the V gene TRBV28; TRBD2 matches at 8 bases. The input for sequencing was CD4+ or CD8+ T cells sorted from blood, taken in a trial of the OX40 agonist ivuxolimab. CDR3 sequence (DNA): TGTGCCAGCAGTTACGGGGGGGCGTCTTACTACGAGCAGTACTTC. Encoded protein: CASSYGGASYYEQYF.